One TCR beta chain is described in this entry. CDR3 length equals 18 residues. The V and J ends lost 4 bases and 7 bases, in that order; junction bases with no gene match: 16. Germline assignment: CDR1 SEHNR and CDR2 FQNEAQ (reference sequence). Authors' analysis steps: Quantification of nucleated cells was approximated via reference gene primer amplification. This table comes from immunoSEQ multiplex PCR, and its TCRdb copy is limited to in-frame clones, with some not included. V and J calls plus clone size are reproduced from that table; the DNA served to infer D and trimming. In the table there are 30,000 to 45,000 clones, over 75% of which are singletons. The data were taken from a study of blood T cell repertoires in COVID-19. Study-wide context: Samples taken during acute and convalescent COVID-19 were collected in the United States, Italy and Spain. From T cells, B-cell-depleted T cells, or PBMCs came the material, which was cDNA or gDNA.

The sequenced material came from peripheral blood. The rearrangement links TRBV7-9 to TRBJ2-5, with 12 bases identical to TRBD1. The sequence was collected from a man aged 55 to 70 with acute or convalescent COVID-19. CDR3 DNA sequence: TGTGCCAGCAGCTCCCGTTTAATCGGGACAGGGGGCGCGGGGACCCAGTACTTC. Translating gives CASSSRLIGTGGAGTQYF.